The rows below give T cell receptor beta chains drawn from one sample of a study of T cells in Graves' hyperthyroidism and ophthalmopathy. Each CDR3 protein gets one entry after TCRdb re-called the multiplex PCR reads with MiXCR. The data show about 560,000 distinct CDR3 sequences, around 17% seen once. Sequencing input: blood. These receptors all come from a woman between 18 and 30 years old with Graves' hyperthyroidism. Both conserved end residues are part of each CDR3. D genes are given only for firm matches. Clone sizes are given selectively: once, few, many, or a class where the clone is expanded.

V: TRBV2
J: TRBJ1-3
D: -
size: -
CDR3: CASKIELSGNTIYF
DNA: TGTGCCAGCAAGATTGAACTCTCTGGAAACACCATATATTTT

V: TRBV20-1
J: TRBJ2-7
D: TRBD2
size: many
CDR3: CSARGGRGLTPYEQYF
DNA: TGCAGTGCTAGAGGGGGGAGGGGACTAACACCCTACGAGCAGTACTTC

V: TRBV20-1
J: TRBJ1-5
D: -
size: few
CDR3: CSASEPGRYSNQPQHF
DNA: TGCAGTGCTAGTGAGCCAGGGAGGTATAGCAATCAGCCCCAGCATTTT

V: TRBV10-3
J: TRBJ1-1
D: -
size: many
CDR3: CAISGDSTLNTEAFF
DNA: TGTGCCATCAGTGGTGACAGCACCTTGAACACTGAAGCTTTCTTT

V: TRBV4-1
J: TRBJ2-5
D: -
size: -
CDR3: CASSQGGGQETQYF
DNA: TGCGCCAGCAGCCAAGGGGGAGGCCAAGAGACCCAGTACTTC

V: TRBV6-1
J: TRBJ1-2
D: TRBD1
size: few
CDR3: CASRQGEEDYGYTF
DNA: TGTGCCAGCAGGCAGGGGGAGGAGGACTATGGCTACACCTTC

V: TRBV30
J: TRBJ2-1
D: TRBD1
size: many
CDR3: CAWDRVYNEQFF
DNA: TGTGCCTGGGACAGGGTTTACAATGAGCAGTTCTTC

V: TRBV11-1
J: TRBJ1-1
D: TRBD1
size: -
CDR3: CASSPGQGAVNTEAFF
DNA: TGTGCCAGCAGCCCAGGACAGGGGGCAGTGAACACTGAAGCTTTCTTT

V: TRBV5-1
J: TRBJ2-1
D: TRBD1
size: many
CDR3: CASSRGQESSYNEQFF
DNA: TGCGCCAGCAGCAGAGGACAGGAGAGCTCCTACAATGAGCAGTTCTTC

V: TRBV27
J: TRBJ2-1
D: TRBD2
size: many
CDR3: CASSLMGGLAGVNEQFF
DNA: TGTGCCAGCAGTTTAATGGGAGGGCTAGCGGGAGTCAATGAGCAGTTCTTC

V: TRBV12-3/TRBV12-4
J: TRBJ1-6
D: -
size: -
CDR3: CASSPTDSPLHF
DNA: TGTGCCAGCAGTCCAACAGATTCACCCCTCCACTTT

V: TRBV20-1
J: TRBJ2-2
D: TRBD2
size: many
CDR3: CSARVAGENTGELFF
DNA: TGCAGTGCTAGAGTGGCGGGGGAGAACACCGGGGAGCTGTTTTTT

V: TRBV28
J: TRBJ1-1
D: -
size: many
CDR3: CASSDSTGRKTEAFF
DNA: TGTGCCAGCAGTGACTCAACAGGGAGGAAAACTGAAGCTTTCTTT

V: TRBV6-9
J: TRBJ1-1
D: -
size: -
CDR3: CVSSYNGQNTEAFF
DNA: TGTGTCAGCAGTTATAATGGGCAGAACACTGAAGCTTTCTTT

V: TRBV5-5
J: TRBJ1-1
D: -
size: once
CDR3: CASSLAILNTEAFF
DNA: TGTGCCAGCAGCTTGGCCATCCTGAACACTGAAGCTTTCTTT

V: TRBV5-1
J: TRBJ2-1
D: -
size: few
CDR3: CASSLGLDNEQFF
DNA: TGCGCCAGCAGCTTGGGGTTAGACAATGAGCAGTTCTTC

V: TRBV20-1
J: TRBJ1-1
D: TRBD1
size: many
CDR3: CSARAVLRDRATEAFF
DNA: TGCAGTGCTAGAGCCGTACTCCGGGACAGGGCCACTGAAGCTTTCTTT

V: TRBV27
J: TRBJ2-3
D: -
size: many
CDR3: CASSLTQLDRDTQYF
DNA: TGTGCCAGCAGTTTAACCCAATTAGATCGGGATACGCAGTATTTT

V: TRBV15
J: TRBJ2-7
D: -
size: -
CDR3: CATSRGQSPYEQYF
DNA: TGTGCCACCAGCAGAGGACAGAGCCCCTACGAGCAGTACTTC

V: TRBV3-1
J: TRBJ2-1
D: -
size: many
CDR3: CASSQDEAAGKFF
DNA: TGTGCCAGCAGCCAAGATGAGGCTGCAGGGAAGTTCTTC

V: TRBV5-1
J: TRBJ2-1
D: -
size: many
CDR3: CASSLEVAGNEQFF
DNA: TGCGCCAGCAGCTTGGAGGTAGCCGGGAATGAGCAGTTCTTC

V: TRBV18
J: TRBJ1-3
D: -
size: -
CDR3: CASSPGASLGNTIYF
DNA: TGTGCCAGCTCACCAGGGGCCTCTCTTGGAAACACCATATATTTT

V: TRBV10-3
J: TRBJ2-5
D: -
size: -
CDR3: CAISESAKQETQYF
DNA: TGTGCCATCAGTGAGTCGGCTAAGCAAGAGACCCAGTACTTC

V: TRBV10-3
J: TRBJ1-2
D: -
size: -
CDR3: CAISKTQDYGYTF
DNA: TGTGCCATCAGTAAGACGCAAGACTATGGCTACACCTTC

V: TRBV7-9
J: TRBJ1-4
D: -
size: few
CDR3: CASSFYGTNEKLFF
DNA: TGTGCCAGCAGCTTCTACGGGACTAATGAAAAACTGTTTTTT

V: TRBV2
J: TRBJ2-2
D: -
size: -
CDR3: CASRTTVTGELFF
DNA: TGTGCCAGCAGGACGACAGTAACCGGGGAGCTGTTTTTT

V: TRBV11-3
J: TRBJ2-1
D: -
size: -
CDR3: CASSLQGVNEQFF
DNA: TGTGCCAGCAGCTTACAGGGAGTCAATGAGCAGTTCTTC

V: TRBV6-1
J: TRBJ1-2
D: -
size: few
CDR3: CATVNPGGNYGYTF
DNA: TGTGCCACCGTCAATCCGGGCGGAAACTATGGCTACACCTTC

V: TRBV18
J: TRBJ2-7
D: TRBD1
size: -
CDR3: CASSPRDRYNGEQYF
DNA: TGTGCCAGCTCACCCAGGGACAGGTATAATGGCGAGCAGTACTTC

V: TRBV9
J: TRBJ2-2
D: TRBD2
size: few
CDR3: CASSVSSSLWSGRAGELFF
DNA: TGTGCCAGCAGCGTATCATCATCTCTATGGAGCGGGAGGGCCGGGGAGCTGTTTTTT

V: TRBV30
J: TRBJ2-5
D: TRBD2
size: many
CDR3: CAWSGGTSGAQETQYF
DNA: TGTGCCTGGAGTGGAGGGACTAGCGGGGCTCAAGAGACCCAGTACTTC

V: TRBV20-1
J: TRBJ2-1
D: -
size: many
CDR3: CSARDLPDYNEQFF
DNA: TGCAGTGCTAGAGATCTCCCAGACTACAATGAGCAGTTCTTC

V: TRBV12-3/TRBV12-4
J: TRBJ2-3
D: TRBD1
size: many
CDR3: CASSPTRRTGGNTQYF
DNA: TGTGCCAGCAGTCCCACACGCCGGACAGGGGGGAATACGCAGTATTTT

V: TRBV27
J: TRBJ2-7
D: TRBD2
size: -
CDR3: CASSHSTSGTPYEQYF
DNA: TGTGCCAGCAGTCACTCGACTAGCGGGACTCCCTACGAGCAGTACTTC